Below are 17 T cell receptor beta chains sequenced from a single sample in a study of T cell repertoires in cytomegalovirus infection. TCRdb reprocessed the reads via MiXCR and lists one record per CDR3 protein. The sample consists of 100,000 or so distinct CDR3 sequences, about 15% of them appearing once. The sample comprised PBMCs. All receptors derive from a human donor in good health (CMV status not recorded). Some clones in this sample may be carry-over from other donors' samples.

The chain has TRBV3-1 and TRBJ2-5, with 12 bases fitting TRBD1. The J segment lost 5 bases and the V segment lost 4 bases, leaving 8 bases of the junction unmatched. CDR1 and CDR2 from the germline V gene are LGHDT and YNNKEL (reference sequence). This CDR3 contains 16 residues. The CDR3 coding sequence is TGTGCCAGCAGCCCGGGACAGGGGGCGAGTGGGGAGACCCAGTACTTC. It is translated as CASSPGQGASGETQYF.

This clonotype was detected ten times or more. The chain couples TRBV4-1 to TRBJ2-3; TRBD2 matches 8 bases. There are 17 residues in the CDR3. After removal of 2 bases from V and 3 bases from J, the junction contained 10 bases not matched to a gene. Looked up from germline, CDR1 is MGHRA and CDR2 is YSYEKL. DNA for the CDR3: TGCGCCAGCAGCCAACCCCCATTAGCGGGGCGTACAGATACGCAGTATTTT. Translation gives CASSQPPLAGRTDTQYF.

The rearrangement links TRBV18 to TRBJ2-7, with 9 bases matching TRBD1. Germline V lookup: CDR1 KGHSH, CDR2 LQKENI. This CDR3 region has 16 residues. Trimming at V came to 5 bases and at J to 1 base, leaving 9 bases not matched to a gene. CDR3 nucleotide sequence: TGTGCCAGCTCAGGCTCACTCGGGACAGGGTCCTACGAGCAGTACTTC. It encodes CASSGSLGTGSYEQYF.

The CDR3 sequence: CASSFPRSNEQFF. CDR3 nucleotides: TGCGCCAGCAGCTTCCCGCGCAGCAATGAGCAGTTCTTC. The J gene is TRBJ2-1, the V gene TRBV5-1; D is unclear. The CDR3 contains 13 residues. Trimming removed 2 bases from V and 6 bases from J, with 9 bases in between. Germline CDR1 is SGHRS and CDR2 is YFSETQ.

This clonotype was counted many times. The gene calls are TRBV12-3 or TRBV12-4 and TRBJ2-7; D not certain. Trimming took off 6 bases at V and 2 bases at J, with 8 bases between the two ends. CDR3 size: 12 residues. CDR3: CASRPDAYEQYF. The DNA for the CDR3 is TGTGCCAGCAGGCCCGATGCCTACGAGCAGTACTTC.

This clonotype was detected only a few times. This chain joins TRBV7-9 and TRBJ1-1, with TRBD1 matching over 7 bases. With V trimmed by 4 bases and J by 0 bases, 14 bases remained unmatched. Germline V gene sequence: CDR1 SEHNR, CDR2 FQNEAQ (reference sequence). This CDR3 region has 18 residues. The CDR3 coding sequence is TGTGCCAGCAGCTCGGAGGGGTGGAGGGGGCGCATGAACACTGAAGCTTTCTTT. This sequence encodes CASSSEGWRGRMNTEAFF.

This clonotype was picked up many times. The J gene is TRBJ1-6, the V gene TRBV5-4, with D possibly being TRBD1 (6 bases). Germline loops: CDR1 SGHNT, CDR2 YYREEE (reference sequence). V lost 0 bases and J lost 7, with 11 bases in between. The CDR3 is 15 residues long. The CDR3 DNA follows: TGTGCCAGCAGCTTGGAACAGGGATTGAATTCACCCCTCCACTTT. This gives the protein CASSLEQGLNSPLHF.

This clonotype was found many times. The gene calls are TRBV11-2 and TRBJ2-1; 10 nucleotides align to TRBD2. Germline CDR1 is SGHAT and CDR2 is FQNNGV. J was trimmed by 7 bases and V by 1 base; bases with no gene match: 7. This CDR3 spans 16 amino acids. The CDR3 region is CASSLGSSGGRNEQFF. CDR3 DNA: TGTGCCAGCAGCTTAGGCTCTAGCGGGGGCCGGAATGAGCAGTTCTTC.

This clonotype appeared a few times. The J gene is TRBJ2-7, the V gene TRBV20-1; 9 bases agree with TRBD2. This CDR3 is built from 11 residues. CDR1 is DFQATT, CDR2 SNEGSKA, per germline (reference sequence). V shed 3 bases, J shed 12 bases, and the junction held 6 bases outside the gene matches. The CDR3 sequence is CSASTSGSGYF. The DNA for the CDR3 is TGCAGTGCTAGTACTAGCGGGTCTGGGTACTTC.

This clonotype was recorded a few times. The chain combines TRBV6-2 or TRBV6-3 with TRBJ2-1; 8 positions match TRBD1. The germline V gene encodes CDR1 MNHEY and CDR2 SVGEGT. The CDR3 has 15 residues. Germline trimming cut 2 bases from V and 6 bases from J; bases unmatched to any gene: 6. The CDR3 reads CASSYPQGARNEQFF. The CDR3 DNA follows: TGTGCCAGCAGTTACCCCCAGGGGGCACGCAATGAGCAGTTCTTC.

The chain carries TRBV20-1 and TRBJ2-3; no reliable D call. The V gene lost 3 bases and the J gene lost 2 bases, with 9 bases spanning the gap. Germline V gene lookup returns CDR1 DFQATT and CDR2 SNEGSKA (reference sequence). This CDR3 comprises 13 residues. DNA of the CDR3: TGCAGTGCTAGGGTCATAGCCACAGATACGCAGTATTTT. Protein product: CSARVIATDTQYF.

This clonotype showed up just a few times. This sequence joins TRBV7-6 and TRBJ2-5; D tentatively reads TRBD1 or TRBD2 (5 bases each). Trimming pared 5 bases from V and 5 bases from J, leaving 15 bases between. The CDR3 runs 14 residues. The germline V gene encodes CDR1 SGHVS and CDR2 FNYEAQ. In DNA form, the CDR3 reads TGTGCCAGCAGCGCATCCGGGACCCGGGAGACCCAGTACTTC. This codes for CASSASGTRETQYF.

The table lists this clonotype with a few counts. The CDR3 sequence: CASSTRRTEKLFF. Here the CDR3 DNA reads TGTGCCAGCAGTACCCGACGGACAGAAAAACTGTTTTTT. The gene calls are TRBV28 and TRBJ1-4; tentatively, D is TRBD1 (5 bases). This CDR3 region has 13 residues. The V end was cut by 5 bases, the J end by 8 bases, with 12 bases between. Per germline, CDR1 MDHEN and CDR2 SYDVKM.

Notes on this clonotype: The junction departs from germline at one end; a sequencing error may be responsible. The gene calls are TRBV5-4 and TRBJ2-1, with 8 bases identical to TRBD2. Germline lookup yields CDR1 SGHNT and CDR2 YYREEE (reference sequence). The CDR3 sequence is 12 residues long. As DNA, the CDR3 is TGTGCCAACAGCCCCCTGGCGGGGGGGCAGTTCTTC. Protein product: CANSPLAGGQFF.

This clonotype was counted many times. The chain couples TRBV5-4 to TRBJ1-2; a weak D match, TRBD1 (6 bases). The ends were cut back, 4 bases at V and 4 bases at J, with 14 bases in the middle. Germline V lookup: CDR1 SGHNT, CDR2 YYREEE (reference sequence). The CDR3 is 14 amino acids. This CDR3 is CASSANTGSYGYTF. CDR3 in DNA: TGTGCCAGCAGCGCGAACACAGGGTCCTATGGCTACACCTTC. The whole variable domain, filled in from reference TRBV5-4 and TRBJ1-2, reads ETGVTQSPTHLIKTRGQQVTLRCSSQSGHNTVSWYQQALGQGPQFIFQYYREEENGRGNFPPRFSGLQFPNYSSELNVNALELDDSALYLCASSANTGSYGYTFGSGTRLTVV.

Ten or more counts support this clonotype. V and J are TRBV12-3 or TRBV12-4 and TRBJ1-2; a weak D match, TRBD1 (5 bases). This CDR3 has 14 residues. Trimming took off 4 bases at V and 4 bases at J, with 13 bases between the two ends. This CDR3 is CASSSPGGVYGYTF. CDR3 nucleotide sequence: TGTGCCAGCAGTTCTCCGGGAGGGGTCTATGGCTACACCTTC.

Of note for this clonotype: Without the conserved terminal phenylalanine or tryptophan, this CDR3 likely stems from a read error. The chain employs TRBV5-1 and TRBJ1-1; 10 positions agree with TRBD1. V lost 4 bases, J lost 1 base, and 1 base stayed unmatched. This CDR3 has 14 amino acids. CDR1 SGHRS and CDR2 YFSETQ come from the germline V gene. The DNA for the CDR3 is TGCGCCAGCAGCGGACAGGGGGGGAACACTGAAGCTTTCCTT. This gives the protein CASSGQGGNTEAFL.